Given below is one T cell receptor beta chain in context. Its target is unknown. This entry comes from a study of OX40 agonist ivuxolimab in advanced cancers. Findings and caveats of the study: In CD8+ T cells, expanded clones were on average more numerous than in CD4+.

The assay was immunoSEQ multiplex PCR, and TCRdb's table has in-frame clones only and misses some. The sample contains around 64,000 clones, around 90% of which appear only once. Sequencing was performed on CD4+ or CD8+ T cells sorted from blood, taken in a trial of the OX40 agonist ivuxolimab. The clonotype comes from an adult with an advanced solid tumor such as melanoma, head and neck, liver or kidney cancer.

The CDR3 nucleotides are TGCGCCAGCAGCCCCCTCGGGAGGCGGGAGGCTGAGCAGTTCTTC. Protein: CASSPLGRREAEQFF. The chain recombines TRBV4-1 with TRBJ2-1, with 8 bases aligning to TRBD2. CDR3 length equals 15 residues. V gave up 4 bases and J gave up 9 bases; unmatched junction bases: 11. CDR1 is MGHRA, CDR2 YSYEKL, per germline.